These T cell receptor beta chains were read from a single sample in a study of control samples from healthy donors and cancer patients. The assay was immunoSEQ multiplex PCR, and TCRdb's table has in-frame clones only and misses some. The table records tens of thousands of clones, 86% of them present only once. Sequencing was performed on blood. The receptors originated from a woman aged 45-65 years in good health. Each CDR3 is given with its conserved first and last residue. D genes are given only for firm matches. Rows may omit the clone size; those that give it use once, few, many or a size class.

D,size,V,J,DNA,CDR3
NA,NA,TRBV27,TRBJ2-2,TGTGCCAGCAGTTCCCCAGGGGGGGACGCGGTGCAAACCGGGGAGCTGTTTTTT,CASSSPGGDAVQTGELFF
NA,NA,TRBV11-2,TRBJ2-1,TGTGCCAGCAGCATCCAGAGGTACGGTGAGCAGTTCTTC,CASSIQRYGEQFF
NA,NA,TRBV7-9,TRBJ2-2,TGTGCCAGCAGCTTAACGGGATCGAACACCGGGGAGCTGTTTTTT,CASSLTGSNTGELFF
NA,NA,TRBV5-4,TRBJ2-1,TGTGCCAGCAGCCAGGACCGGGGGAGCTCCTACAATGAGCAGTTCTTC,CASSQDRGSSYNEQFF
NA,NA,TRBV11-3,TRBJ2-7,TGTGCCAGCAGCAGGGGAAGCGACGAGCAGTACTTC,CASSRGSDEQYF
NA,NA,TRBV7-2,TRBJ2-5,TGTGCCAGCAGCTTAATGAGGCAGGCCGGCGGGGAGACCCAGTACTTC,CASSLMRQAGGETQYF
NA,NA,TRBV5-1,TRBJ1-2,TGCGCCAGCAGCTTGGACGGTGCGGACTATGGCTACACCTTC,CASSLDGADYGYTF
TRBD2,NA,TRBV7-9,TRBJ2-7,TGTGCCAGATCCCAGGGACTAGCGGGAGGGGGGGTATACGAGCAGTACTTC,CARSQGLAGGGVYEQYF
NA,once,TRBV6-4,TRBJ2-1,TGTGCCAGCAGTGACGATCGACCCGCCTACAATGAGCAGTTCTTC,CASSDDRPAYNEQFF
NA,once,TRBV9,TRBJ2-1,TGTGCCAGCAGCGTAGGCGCCTCCGTGGATGAGCAGTTCTTC,CASSVGASVDEQFF
NA,NA,TRBV7-2,TRBJ1-3,TGTGCCAGCAGGCCGCCAAGTGCTGGAAACACCATATATTTT,CASRPPSAGNTIYF
TRBD2,NA,TRBV27,TRBJ2-1,TGTGCCAGCAGGTTAGGACTAGCGGGAGTGGGGGCCTACAATGAGCAGTTCTTC,CASRLGLAGVGAYNEQFF
TRBD2,NA,TRBV5-4,TRBJ2-7,TGTGCCAGCAGCTCCTCTAGCGGGGGTAACGAGCAGTACTTC,CASSSSSGGNEQYF
NA,NA,TRBV5-1,TRBJ1-1,TGCGCCAGCAGCTTGTCCCTTACAGGCACGAACACTGAAGCTTTCTTT,CASSLSLTGTNTEAFF
NA,NA,TRBV19,TRBJ2-6,TGTGCCAGTAGTATTAGCCTCAGGGGTCCCGGGGCCAACGTCCTGACTTTC,CASSISLRGPGANVLTF
NA,NA,TRBV7-2,TRBJ2-7,TGTGCCAGCAGCTTAACACAGACAAGCTCCTACGAGCAGTACTTC,CASSLTQTSSYEQYF
NA,once,TRBV5-1,TRBJ2-1,TGCGCCAGCAGCTTGGAAAGGGTGACCTACAATGAGCAGTTCTTC,CASSLERVTYNEQFF
NA,NA,TRBV6-5,TRBJ1-1,TGTGCCAGCACCCGGGGGCGCGGGGACACTGAAGCTTTCTTT,CASTRGRGDTEAFF
NA,NA,TRBV5-1,TRBJ2-1,TGCGCCAGCAGCTTGGGCGGCGGAGGTTCCTACAATGAGCAGTTCTTC,CASSLGGGGSYNEQFF
NA,once,TRBV11-3,TRBJ2-1,TGTGCCAGCAGCTTAGGGACGGGCCCCAATGAGCAGTTCTTC,CASSLGTGPNEQFF
TRBD1,NA,TRBV7-2,TRBJ1-5,TGTGCCAGCAGCTCCCATACACCCAACAGGGGAGATCAGCCCCAGCATTTT,CASSSHTPNRGDQPQHF
TRBD1,NA,TRBV9,TRBJ1-1,TGTGCCAGCAACCTACAGGGGACTGGTGAAGCTTTCTTT,CASNLQGTGEAFF
TRBD2,NA,TRBV5-6,TRBJ2-7,TGTGCCAGCAGCTTGGTGTGGGGCGGGAGCTCCTACGAGCAGTACTTC,CASSLVWGGSSYEQYF
NA,NA,TRBV7-2,TRBJ2-3,TGTGCCAGCGCTGGGCAGGGGGGCTTCGCAGATACGCAGTATTTT,CASAGQGGFADTQYF
TRBD1,NA,TRBV9,TRBJ1-1,TGTGCCAGCAGCGTAGGAGACCCCTACAGGGGGAACACTGAAGCTTTCTTT,CASSVGDPYRGNTEAFF
TRBD1,NA,TRBV2,TRBJ1-2,TGTGCCAGCAGTGATAGGCCCCGACAGGGAATTGGCTACACCTTC,CASSDRPRQGIGYTF
TRBD1,NA,TRBV9,TRBJ1-1,TGTGCCAGCAGCGTAGGGGGACAGGGTTTAGGGTTGGCTGAAGCTTTCTTT,CASSVGGQGLGLAEAFF
NA,NA,TRBV5-4,TRBJ1-5,TGTGCCAGCAGCCCGGGACCCCTGCCCAATCAGCCCCAGCATTTT,CASSPGPLPNQPQHF